This entry concerns a single T cell receptor (beta chain). Looked up from germline, CDR1 is KGHSH and CDR2 is LQKENI. The CDR3 spans 17 residues. V was clipped by 2 bases and J by 0 bases; unmatched bases: 8. This record belongs to a study of blood T cell repertoires in COVID-19. A PCR-confirmed or clinician-diagnosed COVID-19 case had contacted exposed participants within 2 weeks of entry. Libraries were prepared by immunoSEQ multiplex PCR; TCRdb keeps only in-frame clonotypes and omits some of them. The data show under 450,000 clones, about nine tenths seen once. This clonotype was sampled from a woman in her thirties or forties who had been exposed to COVID-19. The specimen was PBMCs or T cells enriched from blood (not recorded which). The chain couples TRBV18 to TRBJ2-3, with 7 bases that match TRBD1. The CDR3 nucleotides are TGTGCCAGCTCACCAAGCCGGGACAGCCTTAGCACAGATACGCAGTATTTT. Protein sequence: CASSPSRDSLSTDTQYF.